This entry lists 5 T cell receptor beta chains sequenced from one sample in a study of control samples from healthy donors and cancer patients. Profiling relied on immunoSEQ multiplex PCR, and the TCRdb table lists in-frame clones only, not all of them. The sample has about 150,000 clones; about 94% are singletons. The material sequenced was blood. Receptor source: a man between 45 and 60 years old in good health.

CDR3 residues: CASRLREVGTDTQYF. DNA of the CDR3: TGCGCCAGCAGGTTGCGGGAGGTAGGCACAGATACGCAGTATTTT. This chain connects TRBV5-1 to TRBJ2-3, with TRBD2 matching 8 bases. Germline V lookup: CDR1 SGHRS, CDR2 YFSETQ. V gave up 5 bases and J gave up 1 base; unmatched junction bases: 6. There are 15 residues in the CDR3.

This chain links TRBV19 with TRBJ1-6; TRBD1 aligns across 7 bases. Looked up from germline, CDR1 is LNHDA and CDR2 is SQIVND (reference sequence). V lost 5 bases and J lost 8; bases outside the gene matches: 3. This CDR3 has 13 residues. The CDR3 nucleotides read TGTGCCAGTAGTCAAACAGGGGATTCACCCCTCCACTTT. This codes for CASSQTGDSPLHF.

This sequence joins TRBV18 and TRBJ1-1; D ambiguous. The V gene's germline CDR1 is KGHSH and CDR2 LQKENI. The CDR3 has 15 residues. V was clipped by 1 base and J by 4 bases, with 13 bases between them. The DNA of the CDR3 is TGTGCCAGCTCACCACGGGAGGGTTCGGTCACTGAAGCTTTCTTT. It specifies CASSPREGSVTEAFF.

The J gene is TRBJ1-2, the V gene TRBV3-1 (or the pseudogene TRBV3-2); 10 nucleotides line up with TRBD1. The CDR3 is 17 amino acids. Germline V lookup: CDR1 LGHDT, CDR2 YNNKEL (reference sequence). With V trimmed by 5 bases and J by 5 bases, 14 bases remained unmatched. CDR3 DNA: TGTGCCAGCAGCTCTCGAGTCCCGGGACAGGGGAGGTATGGCTACACCTTC. This encodes CASSSRVPGQGRYGYTF.

CDR3 sequence reads: CAWSVRCRIVNTIYF. CDR3 DNA sequence: TGTGCCTGGAGTGTAAGATGCAGAATCGTAAACACCATATATTTT. This chain uses TRBV30 with TRBJ1-3; D is ambiguous. The CDR3 extends over 15 amino acids. The germline V gene encodes CDR1 GTSNPN and CDR2 SVGIG (reference sequence). Trimming left V 0 bases short and J 6 bases short, with 15 bases between.